This T cell receptor beta chain was recovered during a study of blood T cells in healthy people across ages. General study points: Long-lived donors exceeded aged donors in naive CD4+ cells and diversity.

Germline CDR1 SGHDT, CDR2 YYEEEE. CDR3 length: 15 residues. V lost 5 bases to trimming and J lost 0 bases; unmatched junction nucleotides: 5. Combining a sample-barcoded 5' primer with a J-beta primer mix, a second PCR ran for 7 to 11 cycles. TCRdb redid the calling of the 5' RACE reads with MiXCR, one entry per CDR3 protein. This sample carries approximately 1.5 million distinct CDR3 sequences, approximately 42% of them seen once, and the ten largest clones take roughly 3.7%. With regard to this clonotype: The antigen is not known.

Sequenced material: blood. The TCR originated in a woman under 30 in good health. The chain couples TRBV5-6 to TRBJ1-3; the match to TRBD1 covers 7 bases. This CDR3 reads CASRPDRASGNTIYF. CDR3 DNA: TGTGCCAGCAGACCCGACAGGGCCTCTGGAAACACCATATATTTT.